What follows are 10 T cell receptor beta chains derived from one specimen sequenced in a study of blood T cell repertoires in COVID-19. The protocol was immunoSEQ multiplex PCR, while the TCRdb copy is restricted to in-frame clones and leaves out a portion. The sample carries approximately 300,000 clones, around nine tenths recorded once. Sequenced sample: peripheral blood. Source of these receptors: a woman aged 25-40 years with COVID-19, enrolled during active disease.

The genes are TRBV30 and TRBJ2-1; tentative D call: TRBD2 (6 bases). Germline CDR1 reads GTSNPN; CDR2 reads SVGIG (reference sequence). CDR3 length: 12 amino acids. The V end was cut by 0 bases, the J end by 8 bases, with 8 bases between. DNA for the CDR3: TGTGCCTGGAGTGTAGGAGGGTATGAGCAGTTCTTC. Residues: CAWSVGGYEQFF.

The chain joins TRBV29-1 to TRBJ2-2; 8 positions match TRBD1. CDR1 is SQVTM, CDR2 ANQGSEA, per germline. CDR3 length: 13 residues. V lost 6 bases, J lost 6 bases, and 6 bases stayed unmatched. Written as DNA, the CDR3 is TGCAGCGTAACGCTCAGGGGGCCCGGGGAGCTGTTTTTT. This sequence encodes CSVTLRGPGELFF.

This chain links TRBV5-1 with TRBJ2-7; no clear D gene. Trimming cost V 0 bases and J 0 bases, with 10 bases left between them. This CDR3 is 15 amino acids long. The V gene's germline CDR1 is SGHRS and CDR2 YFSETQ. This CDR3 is CASSLGALNSYEQYF. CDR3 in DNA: TGCGCCAGCAGCTTGGGCGCGTTAAACTCCTACGAGCAGTACTTC.

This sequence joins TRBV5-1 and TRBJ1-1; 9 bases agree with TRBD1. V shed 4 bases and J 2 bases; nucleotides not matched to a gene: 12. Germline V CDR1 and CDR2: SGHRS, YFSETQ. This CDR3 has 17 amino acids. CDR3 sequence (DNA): TGCGCCAGCAGCCGATGGACAGGGGCGCCTATCAACACTGAAGCTTTCTTT. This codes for CASSRWTGAPINTEAFF.

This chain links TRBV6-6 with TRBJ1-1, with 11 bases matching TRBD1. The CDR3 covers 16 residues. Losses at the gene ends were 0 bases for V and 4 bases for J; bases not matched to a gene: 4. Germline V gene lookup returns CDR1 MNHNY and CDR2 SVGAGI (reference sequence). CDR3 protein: CASSYSGGTGGTEAFF. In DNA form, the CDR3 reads TGTGCCAGCAGTTACTCGGGGGGGACAGGGGGCACTGAAGCTTTCTTT.

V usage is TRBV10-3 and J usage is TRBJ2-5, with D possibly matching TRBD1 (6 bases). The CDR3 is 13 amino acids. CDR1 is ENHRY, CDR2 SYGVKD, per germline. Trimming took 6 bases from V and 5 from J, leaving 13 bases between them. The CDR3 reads CAISQVGAETQYF. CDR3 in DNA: TGTGCCATCAGCCAGGTGGGGGCCGAGACCCAGTACTTC.

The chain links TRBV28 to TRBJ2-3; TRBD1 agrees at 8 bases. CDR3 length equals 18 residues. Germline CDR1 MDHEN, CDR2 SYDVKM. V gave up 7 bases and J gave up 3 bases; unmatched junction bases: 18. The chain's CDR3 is CASNSIQPDRGRTDTQYF. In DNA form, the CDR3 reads TGTGCCAGCAACTCGATTCAGCCTGACAGGGGAAGAACAGATACGCAGTATTTT.

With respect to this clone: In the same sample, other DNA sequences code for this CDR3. In nucleotides, the CDR3 is TGTGCCACCCGGGCGGGAGAGAACACCGGGGAGCTGTTTTTT. This translates into CATRAGENTGELFF. The genes are TRBV24-1 and TRBJ2-2; TRBD2 agrees at 7 bases. The germline V gene has CDR1 KGHDR and CDR2 SFDVKD. V trimming: 9 bases; J trimming: 1 base; junction bases outside the gene matches: 4. CDR3 length: 14 residues.

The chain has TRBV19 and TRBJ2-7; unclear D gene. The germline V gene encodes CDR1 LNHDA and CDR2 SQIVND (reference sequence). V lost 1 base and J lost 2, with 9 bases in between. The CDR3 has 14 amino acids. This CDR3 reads CASSIGDAAYEQYF. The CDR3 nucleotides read TGTGCCAGTAGTATAGGTGATGCAGCCTACGAGCAGTACTTC.

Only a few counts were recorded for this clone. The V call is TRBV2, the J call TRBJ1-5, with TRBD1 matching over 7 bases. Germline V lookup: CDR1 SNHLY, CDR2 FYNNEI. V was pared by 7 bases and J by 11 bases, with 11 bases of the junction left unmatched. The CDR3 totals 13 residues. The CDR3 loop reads CASTGTAIKAQHF. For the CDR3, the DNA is TGTGCCAGCACCGGGACAGCGATTAAGGCCCAGCATTTT.